The clone carrying this TCR beta chain showed up just a few times. The second PCR ran about 6 to 12 cycles with a sample-barcoded 5' primer and J-beta primers. TCRdb re-derived calls from the 5' RACE reads in MiXCR, one entry per CDR3 protein. The sample shows around 750,000 distinct CDR3 sequences, approximately 53% of them seen only once. The data belong to a study of blood T cells in healthy people across ages. The germline V gene has CDR1 SGHNT and CDR2 YYREEE (reference sequence). The CDR3 spans 14 residues. Trimming left V 0 bases short and J 2 bases short, with 9 bases between. The chain combines TRBV5-4 with TRBJ2-7; D is unclear. This sequence was found in a man older than 75 in good health. The sample taken for sequencing was blood. CDR3 amino acids: CASSLGAVPYEQYF. In DNA, the CDR3 is TGTGCCAGCAGCTTGGGTGCGGTTCCCTACGAGCAGTACTTC. The complete variable domain, with remaining parts taken from reference TRBV5-4 and TRBJ2-7, reads ETGVTQSPTHLIKTRGQQVTLRCSSQSGHNTVSWYQQALGQGPQFIFQYYREEENGRGNFPPRFSGLQFPNYSSELNVNALELDDSALYLCASSLGAVPYEQYFGPGTRLTVT.